Below, 7 T cell receptor beta chains from the same sample are listed, as sequenced in a study of blood T cell repertoires in COVID-19. Only in-frame clones appear in the TCRdb table, and some are missing; sequencing was by immunoSEQ multiplex PCR. This repertoire shows roughly 320,000 clones, almost 85% found once; its top ten account for 7.2%. Sequenced: peripheral blood. Receptor source: a human donor in a cohort sampled during active COVID-19.

V gene TRBV11-2 combines with J gene TRBJ2-3, with no clear D. Trimming shortened V by 0 bases and J by 0 bases, and 7 bases separated the two germline ends. The CDR3 has 15 amino acids. CDR1 and CDR2 (germline): SGHAT, FQNNGV. The CDR3 spells CASSLDLGSTDTQYF. CDR3 nucleotides: TGTGCCAGCAGCTTAGATCTTGGCAGCACAGATACGCAGTATTTT.

The V gene is TRBV4-1, the J gene TRBJ2-3; D possibly corresponds to TRBD1 (6 bases). V was shortened by 3 bases and J by 0 bases, with 19 bases between the two germline ends. The germline V gene encodes CDR1 MGHRA and CDR2 YSYEKL. CDR3 size: 18 residues. In DNA, the CDR3 is TGCGCCAGCAGCCAGTCAAATCTCGGGACACGAAGCACAGATACGCAGTATTTT. Translation gives CASSQSNLGTRSTDTQYF.

This chain connects TRBV5-4 to TRBJ1-5; D call uncertain. The germline gives CDR1 SGHNT, CDR2 YYREEE (reference sequence). CDR3 length equals 13 residues. V lost 4 bases, J lost 9 bases, and 14 bases lay in between. The CDR3 nucleotides read TGTGCCAGCAGCCAAGACGGGATTGGGCCCCAGCATTTT. Translated, it gives CASSQDGIGPQHF.

The rearrangement links TRBV6-5 to TRBJ2-2; D possibly corresponds to TRBD1 (6 bases). CDR1 and CDR2 (germline): MNHEY, SVGAGI. V lost 10 bases and J lost 5, with 11 bases in between. This CDR3 is 12 amino acids long. The CDR3 DNA follows: TGTGCCATACAGGGCCAGACCGGGGAGCTGTTTTTT. This encodes CAIQGQTGELFF.

The chain couples TRBV5-8 to TRBJ1-1; 7 bases are shared with TRBD1. Per germline, CDR1 SGHTS and CDR2 YDEGEE. The ends lost 4 bases at V and 3 bases at J; junction bases unmatched: 9. The CDR3 totals 15 residues. CDR3 protein: CASSRGQLADTEAFF. The CDR3 DNA reads as TGTGCCAGCAGCCGGGGACAGTTGGCGGACACTGAAGCTTTCTTT.

This clone was counted once. The chain couples TRBV19 to TRBJ2-4; 13 bases match TRBD2. In germline, CDR1 is LNHDA, CDR2 SQIVND (reference sequence). The CDR3 consists of 14 residues. J gave up 9 bases and V 11 bases, and 10 bases lay outside the gene matches. The CDR3 DNA is TGTGCCGCCGGGACTAGCGGGGCGCTGGGCATTCAGTACTTC. Translation gives CAAGTSGALGIQYF.

V is TRBV9 and J is TRBJ2-2, with a tentative D call TRBD1 (6 bases). This CDR3 is built from 15 residues. The V and J ends lost 4 bases and 6 bases respectively, with 16 bases between them. Germline V lookup: CDR1 SGDLS, CDR2 YYNGEE. This CDR3 is CASSTTGFGSGELFF. The CDR3 DNA reads as TGTGCCAGCAGCACTACAGGGTTTGGGTCCGGGGAGCTGTTTTTT.